The clone carrying this T cell receptor (beta chain) was observed a few times. Its antigen is undetermined. The same CDR3 also results from other DNA sequences found in this sample. These data belong to a study of OX40 agonist ivuxolimab in advanced cancers. Between the trimmed V and J ends, which lost 5 bases and 0 bases, there was a span of 11 bases. This CDR3 is 15 amino acids long. In germline, CDR1 is SGHTA, CDR2 FQGNSA. Study results and caveats: Among the lowest levels of clonal expansion were found in partial responders at 0.1-3.0 mg/kg. Expanded clones were, on average, more numerous in CD8+ T cells than in CD4+. At 0.1 to 3.0 mg/kg, clonal expansion of CD4+ and CD8+ blood T cells had occurred by week 6.

Profiling relied on immunoSEQ multiplex PCR, and the TCRdb table lists in-frame clones only, not all of them. The sample consists of 77,000 or so clones, about 78% of them appearing once. The material was CD4+ or CD8+ T cells sorted from blood, obtained in a trial of the OX40 agonist ivuxolimab. The chain has TRBV7-2 and TRBJ1-5; D is perhaps TRBD1 (6 bases). The receptor was derived from an adult with an advanced solid tumor such as melanoma, head and neck, liver or kidney cancer. The CDR3 loop is CASSAQQGSNQPQHF. As DNA, the CDR3 is TGTGCCAGCAGCGCGCAACAGGGTAGCAATCAGCCCCAGCATTTT.